This TCR beta chain was captured by sequencing in a study of T cell changes during pregnancy in multiple sclerosis. Profiling relied on immunoSEQ multiplex PCR, and the TCRdb table lists in-frame clones only, not all of them. The data show tens of thousands of clones, approximately 94% seen once. The clonotype comes from a female donor with multiple sclerosis, enrolled in a pregnancy study. The sequences come from peripheral blood, collected in the third trimester of pregnancy.

The CDR3 reads CASSGLAGYNEQFF. The CDR3 DNA follows: TGTGCCAGCAGCGGGTTAGCGGGTTACAATGAGCAGTTCTTC. The chain carries TRBV4-2 and TRBJ2-1; 7 bases align to TRBD2. Germline loops: CDR1 LGHNA, CDR2 YNFKEQ. This CDR3 contains 14 residues. J was trimmed by 4 bases and V by 5 bases; bases with no gene match: 5.